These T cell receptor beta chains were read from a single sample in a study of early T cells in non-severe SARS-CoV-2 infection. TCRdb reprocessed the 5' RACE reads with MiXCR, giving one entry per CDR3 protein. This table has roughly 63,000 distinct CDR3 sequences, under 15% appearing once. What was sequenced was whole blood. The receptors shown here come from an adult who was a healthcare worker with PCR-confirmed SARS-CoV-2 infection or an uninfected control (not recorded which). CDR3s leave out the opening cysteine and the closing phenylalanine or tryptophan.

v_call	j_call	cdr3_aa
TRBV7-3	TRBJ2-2	ASSPGGANTGELF
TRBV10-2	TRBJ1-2	ASSQGNYGYT
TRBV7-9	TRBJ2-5	ASTTLRETQY
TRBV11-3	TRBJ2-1	ASSFDTEDYNEQF
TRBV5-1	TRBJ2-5	ASSVGTSGQETQY
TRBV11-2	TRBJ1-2	ASSSAGDESNYGYT
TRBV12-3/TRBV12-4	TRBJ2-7	ASGVSSYEQY
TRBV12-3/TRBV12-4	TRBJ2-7	ASSSLGTTKGYEQY
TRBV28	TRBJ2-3	ASSPGAVQPYTQY
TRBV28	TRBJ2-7	VSTPAPFHEQY
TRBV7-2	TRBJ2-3	ASSLEARTDTQY
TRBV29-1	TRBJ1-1	SVESGANTEAF
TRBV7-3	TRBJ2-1	ASSLGAGGTEKQF
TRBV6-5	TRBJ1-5	ASSPGAQQPQH
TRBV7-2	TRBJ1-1	ASSLDRSPTGAF
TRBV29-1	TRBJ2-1	SVDFSGYNEQF
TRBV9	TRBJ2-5	ASSVEGGGRQETQY
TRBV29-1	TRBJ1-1	SVRPGTGGTEAF
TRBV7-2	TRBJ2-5	ASSRARQAQETQY
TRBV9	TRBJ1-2	ASRDTGDYGYT
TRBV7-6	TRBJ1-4	ASSAGPDGEKLF
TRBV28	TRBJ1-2	ASSPGQIYGYT
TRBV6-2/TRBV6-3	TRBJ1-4	ASAMDGGRNEKLF
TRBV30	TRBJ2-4	AWEPPSIAKNIQY
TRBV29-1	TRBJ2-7	SVEGQGTYEQY
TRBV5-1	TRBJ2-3	ASSLVSRYKY
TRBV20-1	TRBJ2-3	SARDRTSEYTDTQY
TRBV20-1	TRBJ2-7	SAGGGTGNEQY
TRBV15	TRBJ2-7	ATSRGGSSYEQY
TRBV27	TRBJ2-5	ASSSQGRETQY
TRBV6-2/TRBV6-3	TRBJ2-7	ASSPFGKRAPYEQY
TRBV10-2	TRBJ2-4	ASSLAGVQY
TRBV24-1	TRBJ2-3	ATSDFGTGGLDTQY
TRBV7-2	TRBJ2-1	ASSSAPGTTEQF
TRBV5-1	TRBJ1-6	ASSWGRQGGPNSPLH
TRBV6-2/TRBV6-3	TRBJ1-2	ASSHSREKVRPANYGYT
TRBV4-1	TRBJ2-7	ASSQERSDEQY
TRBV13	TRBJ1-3	ASSLTGTGNTIY
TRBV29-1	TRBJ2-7	SVGGWGGSSDEQY
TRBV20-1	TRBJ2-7	SARDTGLASYEQY
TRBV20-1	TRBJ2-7	SARTGELGYEQY